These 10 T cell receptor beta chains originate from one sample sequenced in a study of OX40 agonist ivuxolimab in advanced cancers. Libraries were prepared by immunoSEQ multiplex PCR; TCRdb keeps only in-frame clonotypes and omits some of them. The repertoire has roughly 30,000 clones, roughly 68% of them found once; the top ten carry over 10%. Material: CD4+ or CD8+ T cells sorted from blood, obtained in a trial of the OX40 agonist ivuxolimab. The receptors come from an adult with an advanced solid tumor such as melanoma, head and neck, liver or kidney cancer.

CDR3: CASSPQGIGYTF. CDR3 bases: TGTGCCAGCTCACCACAGGGAATTGGCTACACCTTC. J is TRBJ1-2 and V is TRBV18; D is unclear. The CDR3 loop spans 12 amino acids. Germline CDR1 KGHSH, CDR2 LQKENI. The germline V and J ends were trimmed by 1 base and 7 bases, with 7 bases remaining between them.

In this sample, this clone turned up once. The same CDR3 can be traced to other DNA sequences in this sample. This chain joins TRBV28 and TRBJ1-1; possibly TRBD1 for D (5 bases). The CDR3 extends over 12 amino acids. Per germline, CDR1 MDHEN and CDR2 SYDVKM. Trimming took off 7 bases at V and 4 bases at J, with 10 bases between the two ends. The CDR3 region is CASMTGGTEAFF. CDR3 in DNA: TGTGCCAGCATGACCGGGGGCACTGAAGCTTTCTTT.

CDR3 residues: CASSLVWATDTQYF. CDR3 in DNA: TGTGCCAGCAGCTTAGTCTGGGCCACAGATACGCAGTATTTT. This chain connects TRBV7-2 to TRBJ2-3; D is unclear. Germline CDR1 SGHTA, CDR2 FQGNSA. CDR3 length: 14 residues. The V end lost 1 base, the J end lost 2 bases, and 7 bases lay between the germline ends.

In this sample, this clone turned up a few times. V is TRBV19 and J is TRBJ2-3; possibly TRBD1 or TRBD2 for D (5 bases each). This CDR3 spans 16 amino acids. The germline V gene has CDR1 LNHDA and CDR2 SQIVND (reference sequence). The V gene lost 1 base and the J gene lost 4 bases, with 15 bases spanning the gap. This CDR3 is CASSIAGALGSDTQYF. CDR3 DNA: TGTGCCAGTAGTATAGCCGGGGCTCTGGGTTCAGATACGCAGTATTTT.

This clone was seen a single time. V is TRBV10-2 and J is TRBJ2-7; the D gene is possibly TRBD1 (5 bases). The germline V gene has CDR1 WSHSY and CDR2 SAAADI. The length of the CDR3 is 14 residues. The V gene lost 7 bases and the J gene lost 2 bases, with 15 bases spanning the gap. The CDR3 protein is CASIQGVGAYEQYF. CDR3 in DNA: TGCGCCAGCATTCAGGGTGTAGGGGCCTACGAGCAGTACTTC.

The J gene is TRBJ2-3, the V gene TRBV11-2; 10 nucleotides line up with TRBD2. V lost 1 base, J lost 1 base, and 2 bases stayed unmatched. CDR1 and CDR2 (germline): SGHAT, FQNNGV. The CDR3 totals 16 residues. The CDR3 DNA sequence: TGTGCCAGCAGCTTAGTAGCGGGGGGCGGCACAGATACGCAGTATTTT. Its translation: CASSLVAGGGTDTQYF.

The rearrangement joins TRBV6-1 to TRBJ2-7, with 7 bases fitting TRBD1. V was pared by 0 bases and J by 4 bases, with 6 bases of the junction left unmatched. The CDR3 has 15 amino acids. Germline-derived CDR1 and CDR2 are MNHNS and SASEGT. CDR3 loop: CASSEAGTDKYEQYV. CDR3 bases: TGTGCCAGCAGTGAAGCCGGGACAGACAAATACGAGCAGTACGTC.

CDR3 nucleotides: TGTGCCAGCTCACCTGAAACAGGGGAACAGCCCCAGCATTTT. Amino acids: CASSPETGEQPQHF. The V gene is TRBV18, the J gene TRBJ1-5; 7 nucleotides match TRBD1. This CDR3 spans 14 amino acids. V dropped 3 bases and J dropped 7; count of bases not matched to a gene: 6. Germline assignment: CDR1 KGHSH and CDR2 LQKENI.

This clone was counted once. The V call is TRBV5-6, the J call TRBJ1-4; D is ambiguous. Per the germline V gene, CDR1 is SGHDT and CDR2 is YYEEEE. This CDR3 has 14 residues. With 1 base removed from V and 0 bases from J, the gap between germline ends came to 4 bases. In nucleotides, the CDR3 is TGTGCCAGCAGCTTGTATGCAACTAATGAAAAACTGTTTTTT. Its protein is CASSLYATNEKLFF.

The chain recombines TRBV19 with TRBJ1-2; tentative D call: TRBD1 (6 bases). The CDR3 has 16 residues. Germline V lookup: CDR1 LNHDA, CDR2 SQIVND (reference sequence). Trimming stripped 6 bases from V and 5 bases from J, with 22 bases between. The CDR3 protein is CASSRRQVEREYGYTF. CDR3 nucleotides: TGTGCCAGTAGCAGAAGACAGGTGGAGAGGGAATATGGCTACACCTTC.